A selection of T cell receptor beta chains follows, all from one sample in a study of regulatory T cells in long-lasting Graves disease. A single record per CDR3 protein comes from TCRdb applying MiXCR to the multiplex PCR reads. There are some 330,000 distinct CDR3 sequences in the sample; roughly 10% occur only once, and approximately 19% lies in the top ten. The data were also submitted as part of a second study, on T cells in Graves' hyperthyroidism and ophthalmopathy.

This material consisted of peripheral blood mononuclear cells (PBMCs), taken at new diagnosis, from a patient treated with antithyroid drugs. These receptors were obtained from a woman aged 18-35 years with Graves disease. CDR3s include the opening cysteine and the closing phenylalanine or tryptophan. Each record gives: CDR3 DNA, CDR3 protein, J gene, V gene, D gene, clone size. D genes are given only for firm matches. For some rows the clone size is stated as once, few or many, or as a class when expanded; others skip it.

cdr3_nt: TGTGCCAGCAGCTCGGTAGAGACCCAGTACTTC
cdr3_aa: CASSSVETQYF
j_call: TRBJ2-5
v_call: TRBV7-8
d_call: -
clone_size: many

cdr3_nt: TGTGCTAGTGGTTTGGCCCCTTCCTCTTTCTACACAGATACGCAGTATTTT
cdr3_aa: CASGLAPSSFYTDTQYF
j_call: TRBJ2-3
v_call: TRBV12-5
d_call: -
clone_size: -

cdr3_nt: TGTGCCAGCAGCGACACTCAAGGGCGCTATGGCTACACCTTC
cdr3_aa: CASSDTQGRYGYTF
j_call: TRBJ1-2
v_call: TRBV6-1
d_call: -
clone_size: many

cdr3_nt: TGTGCCAGCAGTGAGGGGTCGTTGTACGAGCAGTACTTC
cdr3_aa: CASSEGSLYEQYF
j_call: TRBJ2-7
v_call: TRBV6-1
d_call: -
clone_size: -

cdr3_nt: TGTGCCAGCAGCTTATCCACGGGAAACACCATATATTTT
cdr3_aa: CASSLSTGNTIYF
j_call: TRBJ1-3
v_call: TRBV7-2
d_call: -
clone_size: many

cdr3_nt: TGTGCCAGCAGCTCCATATCGGGGGGGATCGGGGATACGCAGTATTTT
cdr3_aa: CASSSISGGIGDTQYF
j_call: TRBJ2-3
v_call: TRBV7-2
d_call: TRBD2
clone_size: many

cdr3_nt: TGTGCCAGCAGGGGGGTACGCGGGGAGACCCAGTACTTC
cdr3_aa: CASRGVRGETQYF
j_call: TRBJ2-5
v_call: TRBV2
d_call: -
clone_size: many

cdr3_nt: TGTGCCAGCAGCTTAACGTCCAGGGACTCCTACGAGCAGTACTTC
cdr3_aa: CASSLTSRDSYEQYF
j_call: TRBJ2-7
v_call: TRBV7-3
d_call: -
clone_size: many

cdr3_nt: TGTGCCAGCAGCGGTTGGGGAGGGTATGAGCAGTACTTC
cdr3_aa: CASSGWGGYEQYF
j_call: TRBJ2-7
v_call: TRBV11-3
d_call: TRBD2
clone_size: many

cdr3_nt: TGTGCCAGTAGACGCCCTGGCGGGGCATACAATGAGCAGTTCTTC
cdr3_aa: CASRRPGGAYNEQFF
j_call: TRBJ2-1
v_call: TRBV19
d_call: -
clone_size: few

cdr3_nt: TGTGCCAGCAGCGAATCCGGGACAGGGTGGTACGAGCAGTACTTC
cdr3_aa: CASSESGTGWYEQYF
j_call: TRBJ2-7
v_call: TRBV7-8
d_call: TRBD1
clone_size: -

cdr3_nt: TGCAGTGCTAGTTCGGCGGGAATGGGGACGAATGAGCAGTTCTTC
cdr3_aa: CSASSAGMGTNEQFF
j_call: TRBJ2-1
v_call: TRBV20-1
d_call: -
clone_size: many

cdr3_nt: TGTGCCAGCAGCCTAGCAGTAGATGACTATGGCTACACCTTC
cdr3_aa: CASSLAVDDYGYTF
j_call: TRBJ1-2
v_call: TRBV7-2
d_call: -
clone_size: many

cdr3_nt: TGTGCCAGCAGCTGGAGGGGTAGCGGGAGTAATGAGCAGTTCTTC
cdr3_aa: CASSWRGSGSNEQFF
j_call: TRBJ2-1
v_call: TRBV7-2
d_call: TRBD2
clone_size: -

cdr3_nt: TGTGCCAGCAGCCCACTAGCGGGAGGTGAGCAGTTCTTC
cdr3_aa: CASSPLAGGEQFF
j_call: TRBJ2-1
v_call: TRBV7-8
d_call: TRBD2
clone_size: many

cdr3_nt: TGCAGTGCTAGAGATAATGGCGGGAGGGCCCCGTATGAGCAGTTCTTC
cdr3_aa: CSARDNGGRAPYEQFF
j_call: TRBJ2-1
v_call: TRBV20-1
d_call: TRBD2
clone_size: many

cdr3_nt: TGCAGCGTTGTCGGACAGTCAATCTATGGCTACACCTTC
cdr3_aa: CSVVGQSIYGYTF
j_call: TRBJ1-2
v_call: TRBV29-1
d_call: -
clone_size: few

cdr3_nt: TGCAGCGTTAACCTGGAGGGTAGCTATGGCTACACCTTC
cdr3_aa: CSVNLEGSYGYTF
j_call: TRBJ1-2
v_call: TRBV29-1
d_call: -
clone_size: many

cdr3_nt: TGTGCCAGCAGACCCAACGGACCTCTCACTAGCGGGACCCTCCCCCGACGGCGGGAGACCCAGTACTTC
cdr3_aa: CASRPNGPLTSGTLPRRRETQYF
j_call: TRBJ2-5
v_call: TRBV28
d_call: TRBD2
clone_size: many